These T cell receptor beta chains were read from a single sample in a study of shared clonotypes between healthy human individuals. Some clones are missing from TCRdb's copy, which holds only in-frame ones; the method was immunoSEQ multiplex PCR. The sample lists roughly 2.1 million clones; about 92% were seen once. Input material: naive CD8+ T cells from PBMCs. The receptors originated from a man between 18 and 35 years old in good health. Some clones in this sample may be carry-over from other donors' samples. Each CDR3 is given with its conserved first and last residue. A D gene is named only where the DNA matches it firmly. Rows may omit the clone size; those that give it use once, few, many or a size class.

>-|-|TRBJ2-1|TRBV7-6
TGTGCCAGCAGCTTAGGATGGGGGGATGAGCAGTTCTTC
CASSLGWGDEQFF
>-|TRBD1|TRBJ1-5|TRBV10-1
TGCGCCAGCAGTGAGTTCCTCCTTACGGACAGGAATTTTAATAGCAATCAGCCCCAGCATTTT
CASSEFLLTDRNFNSNQPQHF
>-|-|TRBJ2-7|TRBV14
TGTGCCAGCAGCCCGATTGGAATCAGTCACGAGCAGTACTTC
CASSPIGISHEQYF
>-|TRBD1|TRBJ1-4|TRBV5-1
TGCGCCAGCAGCTTTCACAGGGGGCAAGGAGAAAAACTGTTTTTT
CASSFHRGQGEKLFF
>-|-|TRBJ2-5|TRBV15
TGTGCCCCCCCCAGAGGGATCCAAGAGACCCAGTACTTC
CAPPRGIQETQYF
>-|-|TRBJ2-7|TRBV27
TGTGCCAGCAGTTTATCTTTAGGGACTCGATCCTACGAGCAGTACTTC
CASSLSLGTRSYEQYF
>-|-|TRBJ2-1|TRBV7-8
TGTGCCAGCAGCCAGGCCCGCTCCTACAATGAGCAGTTCTTC
CASSQARSYNEQFF
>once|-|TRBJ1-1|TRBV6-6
TGTGCCAGCAGTTACCAAGGTGTCGCTGAAGCTTTCTTT
CASSYQGVAEAFF
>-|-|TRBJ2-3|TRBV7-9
TGTGCCAGCAGCTACGGGGGTACAGATACGCAGTATTTT
CASSYGGTDTQYF
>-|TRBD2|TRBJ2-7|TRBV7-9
TGTGCCAGCAGCTCCAACTCCGGGACTAGGGCCTACGAGCAGTACTTC
CASSSNSGTRAYEQYF
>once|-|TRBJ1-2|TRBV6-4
TGTGCCAGCAGTGACTCTAGTTACGGGGGTGTGCATGGCTACACCTTC
CASSDSSYGGVHGYTF
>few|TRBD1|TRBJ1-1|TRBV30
TGTGCCTGGCGCTACAGGGGGGCCACTGAAGCTTTCTTT
CAWRYRGATEAFF
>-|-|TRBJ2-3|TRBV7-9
TGTGCCAGCAGCTTAGTTCGGGGGAGCACAGATACGCAGTATTTT
CASSLVRGSTDTQYF
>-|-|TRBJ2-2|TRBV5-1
TGCGCCAGCAGCTTGGACCTGAGCACCGGGGAGCTGTTTTTT
CASSLDLSTGELFF
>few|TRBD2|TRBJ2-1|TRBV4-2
TGTGCCAGCAGCCAAGATGGATGGCTAGCGGACCGGGGTGAGCAGTTCTTC
CASSQDGWLADRGEQFF
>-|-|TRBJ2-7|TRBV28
TGTGCCAGCAGTCAGAGCACAGGGTTGGAATCCTACGAGCAGTACTTC
CASSQSTGLESYEQYF
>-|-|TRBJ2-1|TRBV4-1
TGCGCCAGCAGCGACCGTGTCCGCGTTGAGCAGTTCTTC
CASSDRVRVEQFF
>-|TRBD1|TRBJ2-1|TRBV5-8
TGTGCCAGCAGCATCGGACAGGGAAACTACAATGAGCAGTTCTTC
CASSIGQGNYNEQFF
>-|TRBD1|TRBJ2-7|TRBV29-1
TGCAGCGTCGTACCGGGACAGGCCTACGAGCAGTACTTC
CSVVPGQAYEQYF
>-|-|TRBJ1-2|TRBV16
TGTGCCAGCAGCCCCCAGAGGTTTAACTATGGCTACACCTTC
CASSPQRFNYGYTF
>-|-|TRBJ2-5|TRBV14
TGTGCCAGCAGCCCCGCACCTGGAGGGCCCCAAGAGACCCAGTACTTC
CASSPAPGGPQETQYF
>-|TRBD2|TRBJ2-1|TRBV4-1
TGCGCCAGCAGCCAAGATATAGCGGGAGACCCCTACAATGAGCAGTTCTTC
CASSQDIAGDPYNEQFF
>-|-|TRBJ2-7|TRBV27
TGTGCCAGCAGGGGACTCTGGGAGTCCTACGAGCAGTACTTC
CASRGLWESYEQYF
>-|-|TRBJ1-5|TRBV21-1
TGTGCCAGCAGCCCGAAAGAGGGGATTAGCAATCAGCCCCAGCATTTT
CASSPKEGISNQPQHF
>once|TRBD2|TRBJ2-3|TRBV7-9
TGTGCCAGCAGTACCCAAATTCTAGCGGGAGTTGGAGATACGCAGTATTTT
CASSTQILAGVGDTQYF
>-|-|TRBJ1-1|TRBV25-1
TGTGCCAGCAGTGGTCAGGTGAACACTGAAGCTTTCTTT
CASSGQVNTEAFF
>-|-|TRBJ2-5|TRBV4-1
TGCGCCAGCAGCCAAAAATCGACACAGGTCCAAGAGACCCAGTACTTC
CASSQKSTQVQETQYF
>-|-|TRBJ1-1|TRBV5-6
TGTGCCAGCAGCTTAGCAAGTAACACTGAAGCTTTCTTT
CASSLASNTEAFF
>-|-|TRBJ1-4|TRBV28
TGTGCCAGCAGTTGGGGGGACCAAGGGCGGGAAAAACTGTTTTTT
CASSWGDQGREKLFF
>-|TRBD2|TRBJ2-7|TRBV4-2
TGTGCCAGCAGCCCCAAACTAGCGGGAGGGGCGAACGAGCAGTACTTC
CASSPKLAGGANEQYF
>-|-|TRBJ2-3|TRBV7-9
TGTGCCAGCAGCCCAGGGGCCGCAGATACGCAGTATTTT
CASSPGAADTQYF
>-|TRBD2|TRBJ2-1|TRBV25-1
TGTGCCAGCAGTAGAGCGGGAGGGTTATACAATGAGCAGTTCTTC
CASSRAGGLYNEQFF
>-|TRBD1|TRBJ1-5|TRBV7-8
TGTGCCAGCAGTCAGGGGGAGACAATCTATCAGCCCCAGCATTTT
CASSQGETIYQPQHF
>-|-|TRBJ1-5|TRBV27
TGTGCCAGCAGTTTATACTTCTCTAGCAATCAGCCCCAGCATTTT
CASSLYFSSNQPQHF
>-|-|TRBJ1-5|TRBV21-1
TGTGCCAGCAGCCTGGAGACTTGGGGCAATCAGCCCCAGCATTTT
CASSLETWGNQPQHF
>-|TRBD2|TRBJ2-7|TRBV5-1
TGCGCCAGCAGCGCCGGGACTAGCGGGGTCTCCTACGAGCAGTACTTC
CASSAGTSGVSYEQYF
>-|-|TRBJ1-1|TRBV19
TGTGCCAGTAGTATTATGGGGGGCCCCGAGGGAGCTTTCTTT
CASSIMGGPEGAFF
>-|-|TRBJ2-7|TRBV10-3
TGTGCCATCAATCCAGGCCTCTCCTACGAGCAGTACTTC
CAINPGLSYEQYF
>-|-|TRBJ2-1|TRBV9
TGTGCCAGCAGCTCTGACCTAACGCGGGGTGGGCTCAGAAATGAGCAGTTCTTC
CASSSDLTRGGLRNEQFF
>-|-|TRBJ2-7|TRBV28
TGTGCCAGCAGTTTAGGTCACAGGGTCCACGAGCAGTACTTC
CASSLGHRVHEQYF
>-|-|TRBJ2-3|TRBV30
TGTGCCTGGAGTGGGCTGGGCTGGGGGGAAGATACGCAGTATTTT
CAWSGLGWGEDTQYF
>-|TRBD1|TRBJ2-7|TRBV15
TGTGCCACCAGCAGAGAGGTGGCAGGGGGTCTTCTTTATGGCGAGCAGTACTTC
CATSREVAGGLLYGEQYF
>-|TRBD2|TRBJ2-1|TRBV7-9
TGTGCCAGCAGCTTAAAGGGACTAGACCTCAATGAGCAGTTCTTC
CASSLKGLDLNEQFF
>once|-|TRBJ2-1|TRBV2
TGTGCCAGCAGGCGAACAGGGGAGGCTGAGCAGTTCTTC
CASRRTGEAEQFF
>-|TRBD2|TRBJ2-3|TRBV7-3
TGTGCCAGCAGCCTACCGACTAGCGGGGCTAGCACAGATACGCAGTATTTT
CASSLPTSGASTDTQYF
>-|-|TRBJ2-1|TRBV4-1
TGCGCCAGCAGCCAAGATCAGGCTAGTGATGAGCAGTTCTTC
CASSQDQASDEQFF
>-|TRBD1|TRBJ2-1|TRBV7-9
TGTGCCAGCAGCTTAGCAATGACAGGGGGCGACTTCTATAATGAGCAGTTCTTC
CASSLAMTGGDFYNEQFF
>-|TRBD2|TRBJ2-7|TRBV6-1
TGTGCCAGCAGTGCTCCGGAGCGGGAGGACCGCGAGCAGTACTTC
CASSAPEREDREQYF
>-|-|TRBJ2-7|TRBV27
TGTGCCAGCAGTTTAGCGGGGACACCCTTCTACGAGCAGTACTTC
CASSLAGTPFYEQYF
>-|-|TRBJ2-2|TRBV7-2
TGTGCCAGCAGCGTGAGACAGCTAATGCCCGGGGAGCTGTTTTTT
CASSVRQLMPGELFF